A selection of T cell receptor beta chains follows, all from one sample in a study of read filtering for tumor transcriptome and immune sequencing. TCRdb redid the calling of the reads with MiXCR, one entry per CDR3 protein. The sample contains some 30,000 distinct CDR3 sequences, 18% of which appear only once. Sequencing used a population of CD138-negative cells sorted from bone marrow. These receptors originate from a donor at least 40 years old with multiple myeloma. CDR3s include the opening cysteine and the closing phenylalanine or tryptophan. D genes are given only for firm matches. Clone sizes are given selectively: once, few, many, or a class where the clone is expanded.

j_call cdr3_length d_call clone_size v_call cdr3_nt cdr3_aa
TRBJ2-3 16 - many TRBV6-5 TGTGCCAGCAGTTACCGTGGGAGACCTAGCACAGATACGCAGTATTTT CASSYRGRPSTDTQYF
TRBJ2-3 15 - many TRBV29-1 TGCAGCGCCCAAGGGACAGCGGGGGGCACAGATACGCAGTATTTT CSAQGTAGGTDTQYF
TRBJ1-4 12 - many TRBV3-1 TGTGCCAGCAGCCAGCGAGGGGAAAAACTGTTTTTT CASSQRGEKLFF
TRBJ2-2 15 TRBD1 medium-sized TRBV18 TGTGCCAGCTCACCGAAGACAGGGGTCACCGGGGAGCTGTTTTTT CASSPKTGVTGELFF
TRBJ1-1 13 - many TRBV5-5 TGTGCCAGCAGCCCTCCGTATGACCCTGAAGCTTTCTTT CASSPPYDPEAFF
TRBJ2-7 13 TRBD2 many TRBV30 TGTGCCCGCTCCGGGACTAGCAGCTACGAGCAGTACTTC CARSGTSSYEQYF
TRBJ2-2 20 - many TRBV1 TGCACCAGCAGCCAAGATCCGGGACTAGCGGGTCGGAAGGGCACCGGGGAGCTGTTTTTT CTSSQDPGLAGRKGTGELFF
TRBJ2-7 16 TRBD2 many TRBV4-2 TGTGCCAGCAGCCACTCAAGCGGGGGCTCCTCCTACGAGCAGTACTTC CASSHSSGGSSYEQYF
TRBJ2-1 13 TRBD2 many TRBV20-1 TGCAGTGCCGTCCTAGCGGTCAACAATGAGCAGTTCTTC CSAVLAVNNEQFF
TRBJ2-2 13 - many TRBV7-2 TGTGCCAGCAGCTTAGTATTCGTCGGGGAGCTGTTTTTT CASSLVFVGELFF
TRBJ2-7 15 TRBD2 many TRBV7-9 TGTGCCAGCACCCCGAGGGGCGGGAGCTCCTACGAGCAGTACTTC CASTPRGGSSYEQYF
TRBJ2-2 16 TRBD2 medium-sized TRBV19 TGTGCCAGTAGTGGCCCCTGGACTAGCAACACCGGGGAGCTGTTTTTT CASSGPWTSNTGELFF
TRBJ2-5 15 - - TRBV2 TGTGCCATCCGGCGTACGGAGGGTTGGAGAGAGACCCAGTACTTC CAIRRTEGWRETQYF
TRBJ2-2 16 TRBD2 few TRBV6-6 TGTGCCAGCAGTCAGTTAGCGGGGGCGTACACCGGGGAGCTGTTTTTT CASSQLAGAYTGELFF
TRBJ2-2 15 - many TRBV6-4 TGTGCCAGCAGTGAAGGAGAGTCTGGTGCCGGGGAGCTGTTTTTT CASSEGESGAGELFF
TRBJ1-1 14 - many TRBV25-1 TGTGCCAGCAGTGATCCCCTGGGGAACACTGAAGCTTTCTTT CASSDPLGNTEAFF
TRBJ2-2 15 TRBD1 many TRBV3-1 TGTGCCAGCAGTCCACGCACAGGGGGACCCGGGGAGCTGTTTTTT CASSPRTGGPGELFF
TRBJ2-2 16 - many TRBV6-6 TGTGCCAGCAGTTACGACATAGTTAATCCCACCGGGGAGCTGTTTTTT CASSYDIVNPTGELFF
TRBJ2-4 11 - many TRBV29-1 TGCAGCGTTGAAGATTCGGGATTTCCGTACTTC CSVEDSGFPYF
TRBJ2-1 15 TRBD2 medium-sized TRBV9 TGTGCCAGCAGCGTAGGCGGGGGGACCTACAATGAGCAGTTCTTC CASSVGGGTYNEQFF
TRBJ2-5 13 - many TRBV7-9 TGTGCCAGCAGCACTTCCGAATACGAGACCCAGTACTTC CASSTSEYETQYF
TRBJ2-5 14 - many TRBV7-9 TGTGCCAGCAGCTTAGACGCGGCAGAAGAGACCCAGTACTTC CASSLDAAEETQYF
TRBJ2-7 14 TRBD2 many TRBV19 TGTGCCAGTAGTACTCCGGGACTAGCGAGAGAGCAGTACTTC CASSTPGLAREQYF
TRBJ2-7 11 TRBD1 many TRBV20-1 TGCAGTTCACAGGGGACCTACGAGCAGTACTTC CSSQGTYEQYF
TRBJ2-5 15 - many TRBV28 TGTGCCAGCAGTTACCTAGGGGGGAGACAAGAGACCCAGTACTTC CASSYLGGRQETQYF
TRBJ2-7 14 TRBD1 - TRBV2 TGTGCCAGCAGGGCCAGACAGGGATCCTACGAGCAGTACTTC CASRARQGSYEQYF
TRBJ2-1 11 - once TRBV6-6 TGTGCCGGCAGTTACAATAATGAGCAGTTCTTC CAGSYNNEQFF
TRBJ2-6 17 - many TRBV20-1 TGCAGTGCTAGGGATCGGGGGGCCCGCCCCGGGGCCAACGTCCTGACTTTC CSARDRGARPGANVLTF
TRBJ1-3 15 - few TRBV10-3 TGTGCCCTCCGATCAGGGGCCAGCTCTGGAAACACCATATATTTT CALRSGASSGNTIYF
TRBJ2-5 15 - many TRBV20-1 TGCAGTGCTAGTAGCCCCCAACCAAGGGCGGAGACCCAGTACTTC CSASSPQPRAETQYF
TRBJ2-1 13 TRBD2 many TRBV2 TGTGCCAGCAGAACGGGACTACTCAATGAGCAGTTCTTC CASRTGLLNEQFF
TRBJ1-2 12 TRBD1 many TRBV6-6 TGTGCCAGCAGTTACAGGGGGCATGGCTACACCTTC CASSYRGHGYTF
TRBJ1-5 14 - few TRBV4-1 TGCGCCAGCAGCCAGGACCCTAGCAATCAGCCCCAGCATTTT CASSQDPSNQPQHF
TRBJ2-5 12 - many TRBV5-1 TGCGCCAGCAGCAACCGACGAGAGACCCAGTACTTC CASSNRRETQYF
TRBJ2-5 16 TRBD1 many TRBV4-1 TGCGCCAGCAGCCAAGAATATCAGGGGGCTCGAGAGACCCAGTACTTC CASSQEYQGARETQYF
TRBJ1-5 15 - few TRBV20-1 TGCAGTGCTATCGGTAACGGGGGGGTCAATCAGCCCCAGCATTTT CSAIGNGGVNQPQHF